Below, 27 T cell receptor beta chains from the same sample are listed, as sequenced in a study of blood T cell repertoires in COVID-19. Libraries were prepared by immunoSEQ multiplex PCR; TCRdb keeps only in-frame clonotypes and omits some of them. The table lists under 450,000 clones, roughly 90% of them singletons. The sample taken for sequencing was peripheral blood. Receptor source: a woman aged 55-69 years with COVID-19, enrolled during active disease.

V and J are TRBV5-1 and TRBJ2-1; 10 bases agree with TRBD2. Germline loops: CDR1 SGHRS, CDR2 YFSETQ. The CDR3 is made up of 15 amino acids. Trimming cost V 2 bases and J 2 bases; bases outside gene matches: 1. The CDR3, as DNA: TGCGCCAGCAGCTTTAGCGGGGGGCCCTACAATGAGCAGTTCTTC. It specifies CASSFSGGPYNEQFF.

The CDR3 sequence is CASSVGGDQSTGELFF. CDR3 bases: TGTGCCAGCAGCGTAGGTGGAGATCAGAGCACCGGGGAGCTGTTTTTT. This chain uses TRBV9 with TRBJ2-2; no firm D call. Germline CDR1 SGDLS, CDR2 YYNGEE. The CDR3 runs to 16 residues. V dropped 0 bases and J dropped 4 bases, with 13 bases sitting between them.

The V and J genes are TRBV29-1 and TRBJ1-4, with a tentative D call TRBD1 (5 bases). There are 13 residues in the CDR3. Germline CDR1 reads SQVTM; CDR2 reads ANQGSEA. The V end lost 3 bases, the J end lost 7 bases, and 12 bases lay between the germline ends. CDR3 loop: CSVDTGETEKLFF. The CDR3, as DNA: TGCAGCGTTGATACGGGGGAGACTGAAAAACTGTTTTTT.

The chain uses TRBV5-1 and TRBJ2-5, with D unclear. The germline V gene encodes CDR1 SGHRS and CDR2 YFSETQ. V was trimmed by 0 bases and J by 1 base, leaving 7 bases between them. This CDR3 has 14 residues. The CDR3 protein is CASSLVTAQETQYF. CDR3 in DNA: TGCGCCAGCAGCTTGGTAACAGCCCAAGAGACCCAGTACTTC.

Here the CDR3 reads CASSQSRVNQPQHF. As DNA, the CDR3 is TGTGCCAGCAGCCAAAGTCGGGTCAATCAGCCCCAGCATTTT. This chain connects TRBV6-5 to TRBJ1-5; D unresolved. CDR3 size: 14 residues. Germline values: CDR1 MNHEY, CDR2 SVGAGI. The V end lost 6 bases, the J end lost 3 bases, and 12 bases lay between the germline ends.

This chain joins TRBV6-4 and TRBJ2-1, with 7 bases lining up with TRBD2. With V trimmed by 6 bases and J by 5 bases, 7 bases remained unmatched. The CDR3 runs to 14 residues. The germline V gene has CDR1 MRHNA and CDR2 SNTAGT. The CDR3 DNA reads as TGTGCCAGCAGCCTCCAGCTAGCGGACAATGAGCAGTTCTTC. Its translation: CASSLQLADNEQFF.

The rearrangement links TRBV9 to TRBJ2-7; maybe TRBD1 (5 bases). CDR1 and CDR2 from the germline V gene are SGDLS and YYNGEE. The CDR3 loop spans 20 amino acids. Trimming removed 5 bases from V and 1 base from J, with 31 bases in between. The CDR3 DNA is TGTGCCAGCAGTCACCCATCGACCTTGAAGACAGAGGCCAGGTCCTACGAGCAGTACTTC. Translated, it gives CASSHPSTLKTEARSYEQYF. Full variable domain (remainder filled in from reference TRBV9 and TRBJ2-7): DSGVTQTPKHLITATGQRVTLRCSPRSGDLSVYWYQQSLDQGLQFLIQYYNGEERAKGNILERFSAQQFPDLHSELNLSSLELGDSALYFCASSHPSTLKTEARSYEQYFGPGTRLTVT.

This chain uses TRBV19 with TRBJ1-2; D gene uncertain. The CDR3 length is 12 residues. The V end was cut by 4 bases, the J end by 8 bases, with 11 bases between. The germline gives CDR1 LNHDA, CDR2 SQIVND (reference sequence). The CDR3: CASSTTGFGYTF. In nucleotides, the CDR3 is TGTGCCAGTAGTACAACGGGATTCGGCTACACCTTC.

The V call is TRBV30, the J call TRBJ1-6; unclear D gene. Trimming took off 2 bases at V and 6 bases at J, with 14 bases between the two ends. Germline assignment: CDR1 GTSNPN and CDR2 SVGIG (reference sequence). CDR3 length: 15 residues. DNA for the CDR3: TGTGCCTGGAGTATTCTTCCCAATAGTAATTCACCCCTCCACTTT. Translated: CAWSILPNSNSPLHF.

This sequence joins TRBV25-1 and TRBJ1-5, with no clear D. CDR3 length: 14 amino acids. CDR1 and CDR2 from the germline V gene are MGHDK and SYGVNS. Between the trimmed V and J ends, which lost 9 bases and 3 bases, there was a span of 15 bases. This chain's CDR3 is CARMGGCLNQPQHF. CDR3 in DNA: TGTGCCAGAATGGGAGGTTGCCTCAATCAGCCCCAGCATTTT.

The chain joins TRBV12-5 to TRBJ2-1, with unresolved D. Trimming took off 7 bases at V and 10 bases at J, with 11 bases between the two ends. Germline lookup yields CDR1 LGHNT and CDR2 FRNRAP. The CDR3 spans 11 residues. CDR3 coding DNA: TGTGCTAGTGCCCCACGGTCAGAGCAGTTCTTC. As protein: CASAPRSEQFF.

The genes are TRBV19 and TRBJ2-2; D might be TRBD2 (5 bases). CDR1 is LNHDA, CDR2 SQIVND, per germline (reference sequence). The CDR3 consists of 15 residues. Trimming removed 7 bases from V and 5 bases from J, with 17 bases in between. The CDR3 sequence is CASISGSMETGELFF. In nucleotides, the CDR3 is TGTGCCAGTATTTCGGGGTCCATGGAGACCGGGGAGCTGTTTTTT. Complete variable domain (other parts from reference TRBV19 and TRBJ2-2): DGGITQSPKYLFRKEGQNVTLSCEQNLNHDAMYWYRQDPGQGLRLIYYSQIVNDFQKGDIAEGYSVSREKKESFPLTVTSAQKNPTAFYLCASISGSMETGELFFGEGSRLTVL.

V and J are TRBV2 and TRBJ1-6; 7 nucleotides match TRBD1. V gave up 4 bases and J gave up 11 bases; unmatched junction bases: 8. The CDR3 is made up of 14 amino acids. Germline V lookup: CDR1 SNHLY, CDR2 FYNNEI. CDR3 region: CASSVNRGLAPLHF. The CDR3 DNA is TGTGCCAGCAGTGTAAACAGGGGATTAGCACCCCTCCACTTT.

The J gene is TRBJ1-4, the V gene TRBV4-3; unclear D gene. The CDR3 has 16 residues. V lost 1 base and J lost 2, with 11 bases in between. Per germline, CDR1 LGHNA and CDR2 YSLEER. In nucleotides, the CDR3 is TGCGCCAGCAGCCAAGTCCAGACGGGGACTAATGAAAAACTGTTTTTT. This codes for CASSQVQTGTNEKLFF.

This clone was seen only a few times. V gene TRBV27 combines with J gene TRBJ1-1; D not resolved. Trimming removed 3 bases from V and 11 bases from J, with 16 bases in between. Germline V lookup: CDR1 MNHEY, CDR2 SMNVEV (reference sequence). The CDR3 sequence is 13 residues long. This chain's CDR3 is CASSFRTGNGAFF. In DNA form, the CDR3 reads TGTGCCAGCAGTTTTCGGACGGGGAATGGGGCTTTCTTT.

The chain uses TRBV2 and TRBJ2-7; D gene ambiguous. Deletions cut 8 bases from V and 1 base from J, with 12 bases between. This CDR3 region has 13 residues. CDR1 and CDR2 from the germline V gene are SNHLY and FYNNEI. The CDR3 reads CASRLTVSYEQYF. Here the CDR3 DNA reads TGTGCCAGCCGCCTTACAGTTTCCTACGAGCAGTACTTC. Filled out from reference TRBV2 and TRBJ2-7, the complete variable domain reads EPEVTQTPSHQVTQMGQEVILRCVPISNHLYFYWYRQILGQKVEFLVSFYNNEISEKSEIFDDQFSVERPDGSNFTLKIRSTKLEDSAMYFCASRLTVSYEQYFGPGTRLTVT.

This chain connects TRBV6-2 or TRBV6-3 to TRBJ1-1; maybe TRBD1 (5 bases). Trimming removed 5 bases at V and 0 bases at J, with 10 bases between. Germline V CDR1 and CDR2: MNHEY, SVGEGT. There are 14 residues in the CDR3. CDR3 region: CASSRQFMNTEAFF. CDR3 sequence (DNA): TGTGCCAGCAGTCGACAGTTTATGAACACTGAAGCTTTCTTT.

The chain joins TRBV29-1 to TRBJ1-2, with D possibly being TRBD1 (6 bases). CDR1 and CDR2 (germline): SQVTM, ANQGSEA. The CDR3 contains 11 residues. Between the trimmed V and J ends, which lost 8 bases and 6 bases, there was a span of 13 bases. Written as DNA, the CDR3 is TGCAGCATCGGGGGGGCGGATGGCTACACCTTC. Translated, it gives CSIGGADGYTF.

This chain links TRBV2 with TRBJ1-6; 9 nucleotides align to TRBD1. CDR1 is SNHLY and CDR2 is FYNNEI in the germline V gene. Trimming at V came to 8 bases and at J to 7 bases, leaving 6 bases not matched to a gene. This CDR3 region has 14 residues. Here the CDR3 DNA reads TGTGCCAGCGGTCCGGGACAGGGAAATTCACCCCTCCACTTT. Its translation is CASGPGQGNSPLHF.

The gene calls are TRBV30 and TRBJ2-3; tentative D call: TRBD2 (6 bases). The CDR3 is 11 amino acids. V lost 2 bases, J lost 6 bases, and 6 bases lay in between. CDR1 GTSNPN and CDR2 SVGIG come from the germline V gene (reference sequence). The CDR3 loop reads CAWSLADTQYF. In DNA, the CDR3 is TGTGCCTGGAGTCTAGCGGATACGCAGTATTTT.

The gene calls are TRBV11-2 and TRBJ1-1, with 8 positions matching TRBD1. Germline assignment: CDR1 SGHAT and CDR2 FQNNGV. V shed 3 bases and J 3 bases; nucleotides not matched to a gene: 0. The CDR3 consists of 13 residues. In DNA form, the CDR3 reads TGTGCCAGCAGCTTGGACAGGGACACTGAAGCTTTCTTT. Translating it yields CASSLDRDTEAFF.

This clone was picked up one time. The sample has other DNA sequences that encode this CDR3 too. The CDR3 loop is CASSFDRGGTDTQYF. The CDR3 bases are TGCGCCAGCAGCTTTGACAGGGGCGGCACAGATACGCAGTATTTT. The chain links TRBV5-1 to TRBJ2-3; 8 bases are shared with TRBD1. Germline V CDR1 and CDR2: SGHRS, YFSETQ. Unmatched junction bases numbered 3, after V lost 2 bases and J lost 1 base. The CDR3 is 15 residues long.

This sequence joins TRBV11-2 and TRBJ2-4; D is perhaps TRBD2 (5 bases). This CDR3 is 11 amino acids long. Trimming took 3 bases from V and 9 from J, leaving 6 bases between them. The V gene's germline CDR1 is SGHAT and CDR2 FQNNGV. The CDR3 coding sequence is TGTGCCAGCAGCTTTGGAGGCATTCAGTACTTC. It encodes CASSFGGIQYF.

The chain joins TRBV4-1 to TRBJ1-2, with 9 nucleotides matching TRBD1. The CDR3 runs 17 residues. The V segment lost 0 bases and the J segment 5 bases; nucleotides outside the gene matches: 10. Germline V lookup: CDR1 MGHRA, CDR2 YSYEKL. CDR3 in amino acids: CASSQDRFGTGYYGYTF. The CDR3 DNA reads TGCGCCAGCAGCCAAGATAGGTTTGGGACAGGGTATTATGGCTACACCTTC.

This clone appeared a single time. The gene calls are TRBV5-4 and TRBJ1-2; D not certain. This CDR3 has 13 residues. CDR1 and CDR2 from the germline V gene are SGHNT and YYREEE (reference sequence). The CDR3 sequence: CAGTRPGDYGYTF. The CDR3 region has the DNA TGTGCGGGCACGAGGCCCGGGGACTATGGCTACACCTTC.

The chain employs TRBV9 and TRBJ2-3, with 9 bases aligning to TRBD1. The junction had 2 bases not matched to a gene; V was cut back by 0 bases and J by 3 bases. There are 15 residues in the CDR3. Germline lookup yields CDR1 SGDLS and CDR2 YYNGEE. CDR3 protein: CASSVVGTGTDTQYF. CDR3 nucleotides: TGTGCCAGCAGCGTAGTGGGGACAGGGACAGATACGCAGTATTTT.

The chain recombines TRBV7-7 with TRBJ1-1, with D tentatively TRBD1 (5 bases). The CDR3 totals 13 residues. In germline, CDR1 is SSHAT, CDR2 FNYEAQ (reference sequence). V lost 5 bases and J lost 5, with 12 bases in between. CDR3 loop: CASSPMGGTEAFF. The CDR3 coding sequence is TGTGCCAGCAGCCCGATGGGGGGGACTGAAGCTTTCTTT.